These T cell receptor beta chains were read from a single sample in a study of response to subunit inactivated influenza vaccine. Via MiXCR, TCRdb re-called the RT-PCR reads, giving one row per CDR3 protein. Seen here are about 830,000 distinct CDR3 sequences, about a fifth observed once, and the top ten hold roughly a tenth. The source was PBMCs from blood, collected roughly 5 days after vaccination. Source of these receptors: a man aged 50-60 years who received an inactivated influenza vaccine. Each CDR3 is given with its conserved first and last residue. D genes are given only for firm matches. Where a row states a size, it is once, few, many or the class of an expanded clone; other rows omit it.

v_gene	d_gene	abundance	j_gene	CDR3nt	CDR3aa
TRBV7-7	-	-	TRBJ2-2	TGTGCTAGCAGCCAGGGGCGAGACACCGGGGAGCTGTTTTTT	CASSQGRDTGELFF
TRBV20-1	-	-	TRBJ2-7	TGCAGTGCTAGTAGGCCTAGCCGGAGAATGAGCTCCTACGAGCAGTACTTC	CSASRPSRRMSSYEQYF
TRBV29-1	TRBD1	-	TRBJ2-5	TGCAGCGTAAGAAAGGGGACAGCCAAAGAGACCCAGTACTTC	CSVRKGTAKETQYF
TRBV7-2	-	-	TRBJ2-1	TGTGCCAGCAGCTTAGCTCGGGGCCTCAAGAATGAGCAGTTCTTC	CASSLARGLKNEQFF
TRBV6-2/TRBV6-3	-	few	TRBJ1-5	TGTGCCAGCAGGGGGACCGGGACTCCGAATCAGCCCCAGCATTTT	CASRGTGTPNQPQHF
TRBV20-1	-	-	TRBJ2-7	TGCAGTGCTAGAGATCGCCAGGGGTACTCCTACGAGCAGTACTTC	CSARDRQGYSYEQYF
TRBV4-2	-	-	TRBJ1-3	TGTGCCAGCAGCCTAGGACACAGCTCTGGAAACACCATATATTTT	CASSLGHSSGNTIYF
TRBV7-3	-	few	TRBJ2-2	TGTGCCAGCAGCTTGCTCGGGGCAGGGGAAATGGGGGAGCTGTTTTTT	CASSLLGAGEMGELFF
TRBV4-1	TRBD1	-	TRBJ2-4	TGCGCCAGCAGCTGGACAGGGGACAGAAACATTCAGTACTTC	CASSWTGDRNIQYF
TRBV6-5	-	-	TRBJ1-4	TGTGCCAGCAGTTACGGCACAGGGATGACTGAAAAACTGTTTTTT	CASSYGTGMTEKLFF
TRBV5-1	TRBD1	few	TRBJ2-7	TGCGCCAGCGGTACGCCAGGGGGCTTAGGGGAGCAGTACTTC	CASGTPGGLGEQYF
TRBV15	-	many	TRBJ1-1	TGTGCCACCAGCCCAGAGGGGGAGCAGAACACTGAAGCTTTCTTT	CATSPEGEQNTEAFF
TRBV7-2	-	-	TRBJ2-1	TGTGCCAGCAGCTGGAACTACAATGAGCAGTTCTTC	CASSWNYNEQFF
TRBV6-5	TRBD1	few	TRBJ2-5	TGTGCCAGCAGACAACAGGGGGCCCAGTACTTC	CASRQQGAQYF
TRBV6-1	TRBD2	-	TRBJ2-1	TGTGCCAGCAGCCAAACCCCGGGACTAGCTATAAATGAGCAGTTCTTC	CASSQTPGLAINEQFF
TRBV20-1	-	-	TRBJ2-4	TGCAGTGCTCCTGGATGGGGCGGGAAAAACATTCAGTACTTC	CSAPGWGGKNIQYF
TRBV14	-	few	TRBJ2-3	TGTGCCAGCAGCCCGCTTTTGACAGATACGCAGTATTTT	CASSPLLTDTQYF
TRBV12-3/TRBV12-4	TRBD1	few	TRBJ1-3	TGTGCCAGCAGTTTCCGACAGGGGATGAACACCATATATTTT	CASSFRQGMNTIYF
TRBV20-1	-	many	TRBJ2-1	TGCAGTGCTAGAGACCCCCTCGGTCCCTCCTACAATGAGCAGTTCTTC	CSARDPLGPSYNEQFF
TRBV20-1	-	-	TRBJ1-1	TGCAGTGCTAGGTCGGGTGCAGTCATGAACACTGAAGCTTTCTTT	CSARSGAVMNTEAFF
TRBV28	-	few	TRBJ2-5	TGTGCCAGCAGTTCCTATCGACAGGTAGGGGAGACCCAGTACTTC	CASSSYRQVGETQYF
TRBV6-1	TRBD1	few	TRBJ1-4	TGTGCCAGCAGACCCGACAGGGGGAATGAAAAACTGTTTTTT	CASRPDRGNEKLFF
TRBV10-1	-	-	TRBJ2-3	TGCGCCAGCAGTGAGTCGGGCCGCGGTGGCACAGATACGCAGTATTTT	CASSESGRGGTDTQYF
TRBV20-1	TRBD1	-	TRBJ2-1	TGCAGTGCTAGAGATCCCGACAGGGGGTACAATGAGCAGTTCTTC	CSARDPDRGYNEQFF
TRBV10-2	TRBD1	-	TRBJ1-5	TGCGCCAGCAGAGCAGGGACAGCCAATCAGCCCCAGCATTTT	CASRAGTANQPQHF
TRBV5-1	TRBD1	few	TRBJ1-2	TGCGCCAGCAGCTTTCGGACAGGACTAACTAACTATGGCTACACCTTC	CASSFRTGLTNYGYTF
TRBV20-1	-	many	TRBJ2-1	TGCAGTGCTAGAGATCCCAATGAGCAGTTCTTC	CSARDPNEQFF
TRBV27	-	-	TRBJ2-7	TGTGCCAGCGGGGGGATAGCGAGCTCCTACGAGCAGTACTTC	CASGGIASSYEQYF
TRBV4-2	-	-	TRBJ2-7	TGTGCCAGCAGCCAAGCAGACAGGCTTTCCTACGAGCAGTACTTC	CASSQADRLSYEQYF
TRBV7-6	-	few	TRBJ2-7	TGTGCCAGCAGCTTAGAGGCCAGCCATTACGAGCAGTACTTC	CASSLEASHYEQYF
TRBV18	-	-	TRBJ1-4	TGTGCCAGCTCACCAGGGTCTTTTGGGAATGAAAAACTGTTTTTT	CASSPGSFGNEKLFF
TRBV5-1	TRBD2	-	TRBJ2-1	TGCGCCAGCGCAAACGGGAGGTTTGGGTACAATGAGCAGTTCTTC	CASANGRFGYNEQFF
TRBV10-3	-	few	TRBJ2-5	TGTGCCATCAGTGCGGTGCAAGAGACCCAGTACTTC	CAISAVQETQYF
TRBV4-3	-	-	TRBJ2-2	TGCGCCAGCAGCCAAGATCGGCCAAGCCAGGCCGGGGAGCTGTTTTTT	CASSQDRPSQAGELFF
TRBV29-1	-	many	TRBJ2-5	TGCAGCGTTGAAGATCTTGTCTGGGACACGCAAGAGACCCAGTACTTC	CSVEDLVWDTQETQYF
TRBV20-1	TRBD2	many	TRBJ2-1	TGCAGTGCTAGAGGGGGACTAGGGAATCGAAATGAGCAGTTCTTC	CSARGGLGNRNEQFF
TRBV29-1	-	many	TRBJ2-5	TGCAGCGTTGAACGTTATGGGGGGTTAGAGACCCAGTACTTC	CSVERYGGLETQYF
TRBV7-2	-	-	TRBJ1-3	TGTGCCAGCAGCCGGATCCCTGGCTCTGGAAACACCATATATTTT	CASSRIPGSGNTIYF
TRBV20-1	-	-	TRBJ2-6	TGCAGTGCCCAGGTGGGGGGCTCTGGGGCCAACGTCCTGACTTTC	CSAQVGGSGANVLTF
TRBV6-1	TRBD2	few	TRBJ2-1	TGTGCCAGCAGGTCCGGGACTAGCGGGTTAAATGAGCAGTTCTTC	CASRSGTSGLNEQFF
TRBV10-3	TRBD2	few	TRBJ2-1	TGTGCCATCAGTACATCCGGGACTACCCGTTACAATGAGCAGTTCTTC	CAISTSGTTRYNEQFF
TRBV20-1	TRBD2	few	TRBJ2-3	TGCAGTGCCTACTTTCGAATACTAGCGGGGGGGCCCGATACGCAGTATTTT	CSAYFRILAGGPDTQYF
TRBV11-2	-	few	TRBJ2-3	TGTGCCAGCAGCCTAAATGGACTGGCCGAAAGGGATACGCAGTATTTT	CASSLNGLAERDTQYF
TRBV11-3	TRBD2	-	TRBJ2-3	TGTGCCAGCAGCCTCGGGACTAGCGGGAGTCTAACAGATACGCAGTATTTT	CASSLGTSGSLTDTQYF
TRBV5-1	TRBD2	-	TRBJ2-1	TGCGCCAGCAGTCGGGCGAGGGAGGGGCGCAATGAGCAGTTCTTC	CASSRAREGRNEQFF
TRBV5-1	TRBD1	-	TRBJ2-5	TGCGCCAGCAGACGGGGACAGGGACAAGAGACCCAGTACTTC	CASRRGQGQETQYF
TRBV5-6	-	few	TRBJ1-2	TGTGCCAGCAGAGACCGGGGGGTAGGTGGCTACACCTTC	CASRDRGVGGYTF
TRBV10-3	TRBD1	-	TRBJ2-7	TGTGCCATCAGTGAAATTTCGGACAGGATATCGGGGCAGTACTTC	CAISEISDRISGQYF
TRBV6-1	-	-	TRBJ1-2	TGTGCCAGCAGCGTGGACGGGATAGGACCGTATGGCTACACCTTC	CASSVDGIGPYGYTF
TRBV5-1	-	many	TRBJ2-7	TGCGCCAGCCGGGAGTTGAGCTCCTACGAGCAGTACTTC	CASRELSSYEQYF
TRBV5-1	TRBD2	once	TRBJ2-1	TGCGCCAGCAGCTTTCCCGGGACTAGCATTGTCAATGAGCAGTTCTTC	CASSFPGTSIVNEQFF
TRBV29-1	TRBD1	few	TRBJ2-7	TGCAGCGTTTATATCCGGGACAGACCATACGAGCAGTACTTC	CSVYIRDRPYEQYF
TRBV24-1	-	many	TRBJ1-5	TGTGCCACCAGTGATAAGGGGTCCCACGGATATCAGCCCCAGCATTTT	CATSDKGSHGYQPQHF
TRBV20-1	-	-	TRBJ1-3	TGCAGTGCTAGAGACGGCCTCTCTGGAAACACCATATATTTT	CSARDGLSGNTIYF
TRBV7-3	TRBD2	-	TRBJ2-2	TGTGCCAGCAGCTTAACTAGGACTAGCGGGACCGGGGAGCTGTTTTTT	CASSLTRTSGTGELFF
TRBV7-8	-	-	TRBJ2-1	TGTGCCAGCAGCTCCAACGGGGGGCCACCGATATACAATGAGCAGTTCTTC	CASSSNGGPPIYNEQFF
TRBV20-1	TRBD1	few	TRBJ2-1	TGCAGTGCTAGATGGGGACAGGGGGCGCTCAATGAGCAGTTCTTC	CSARWGQGALNEQFF
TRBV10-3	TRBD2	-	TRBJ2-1	TGTGCCATCAAGACTAGCGGGGGCTCCTACAATGAGCAGTTCTTC	CAIKTSGGSYNEQFF
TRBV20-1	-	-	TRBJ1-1	TGCAGTGCTGCCCGAACGTCGGGGGCTGGGGCTTTCTTT	CSAARTSGAGAFF